What follows are 13 T cell receptor beta chains derived from one specimen sequenced in a study of control samples from healthy donors and cancer patients. Method: immunoSEQ multiplex PCR; TCRdb's copy keeps in-frame clones and lacks some. Of about 120,000 clones detected, 75% to 90% appear once; the ten largest clones hold around 1.1%. Specimen: PBMCs. The origin of the receptors is a woman aged 45-60 years with colorectal cancer.

The table lists this clone with a count of one. The V gene is TRBV2, the J gene TRBJ2-5; weak D call: TRBD1 (5 bases). V was shortened by 7 bases and J by 3 bases, with 15 bases between the two germline ends. This CDR3 comprises 14 residues. Per the germline V gene, CDR1 is SNHLY and CDR2 is FYNNEI. The CDR3 protein is CASNSRLTEETQYF. Written as DNA, the CDR3 is TGTGCCAGCAACAGCCGGCTGACAGAAGAGACCCAGTACTTC.

The chain links TRBV14 to TRBJ2-1; the D call may be TRBD1 or TRBD2 (6 bases each). V lost 1 base and J lost 4, with 29 bases in between. The CDR3 loop spans 21 amino acids. Germline assignment: CDR1 SGHDN and CDR2 FVKESK. The DNA of the CDR3 is TGTGCCAGCAGCCAAGGTCTCTTTAGTCGACTGGGGGGCCGACGATACAATGAGCAGTTCTTC. Its protein is CASSQGLFSRLGGRRYNEQFF.

This sequence joins TRBV5-1 and TRBJ1-1; 9 bases are shared with TRBD1. Trimming cost V 5 bases and J 1 base; bases outside gene matches: 9. CDR1 and CDR2 (germline): SGHRS, YFSETQ. The CDR3 has 16 amino acids. The CDR3 DNA reads as TGCGCCAGCAGGGGGACAGGGAGCGGTAGGAACACTGAAGCTTTCTTT. Its translation: CASRGTGSGRNTEAFF.

The chain carries TRBV9 and TRBJ2-3; tentatively, D is TRBD2 (6 bases). V gave up 0 bases and J gave up 5 bases, with 13 bases separating them. CDR1 SGDLS and CDR2 YYNGEE come from the germline V gene. This CDR3 is 15 amino acids long. CDR3 nucleotide sequence: TGTGCCAGCAGCGTAGGGTCGGGAGTGGGAGATACGCAGTATTTT. Residues: CASSVGSGVGDTQYF.

The J gene is TRBJ2-1, the V gene TRBV1; the tabulated D call, TRBD2, remains unverified against the DNA. TRBV1 is a documented pseudogene. The CDR3 extends over 20 amino acids. The CDR3 protein is CTSSQVETSVRIYSYNEQFF. The CDR3 nucleotides are TGCACCAGCAGCCAAGTGGAAACTAGCGTTAGAATTTACTCCTACAATGAGCAGTTCTTC.

The V call is TRBV12-5, the J call TRBJ1-1; TRBD1 might be the D (5 bases). This CDR3 spans 15 amino acids. CDR1 is LGHNT, CDR2 FRNRAP, per germline. V was trimmed by 6 bases and J by 1 base, leaving 15 bases between them. CDR3 in DNA: TGTGCTAGTGGCCGCCAACAGGACTCGAACACTGAAGCTTTCTTT. The encoded protein is CASGRQQDSNTEAFF.

This chain links TRBV2 with TRBJ1-4, with 10 bases that match TRBD1. Germline CDR1 and CDR2: SNHLY and FYNNEI. The length of the CDR3 is 16 residues. V lost 4 bases to trimming and J lost 2 bases; unmatched junction nucleotides: 4. CDR3 sequence: CASSGPGQGTNEKLFF. CDR3 sequence (DNA): TGTGCCAGCAGTGGGCCGGGACAGGGGACTAATGAAAAACTGTTTTTT.

The chain is built from TRBV27 and TRBJ1-4, with 9 bases lining up with TRBD1. This CDR3 spans 15 amino acids. The V gene end was trimmed by 1 base and the J gene end by 7 bases; junction bases not matched to a gene: 4. Looked up from germline, CDR1 is MNHEY and CDR2 is SMNVEV (reference sequence). In DNA form, the CDR3 reads TGTGCCAGCAGTTTATGGGGACAGGGCCGTGAAAAACTGTTTTTT. Amino acids: CASSLWGQGREKLFF.

The count of this clone is one. The chain combines TRBV5-4 with TRBJ1-2; 7 nucleotides align to TRBD1. The CDR3 consists of 12 residues. Germline V gene sequence: CDR1 SGHNT, CDR2 YYREEE (reference sequence). V lost 4 bases, J lost 7 bases, and 4 bases stayed unmatched. The CDR3 DNA sequence: TGTGCCAGCAGCGCGGACAGGCGTGGCTACACCTTC. Its translation: CASSADRRGYTF.

In its sample, this clone was seen a few times. V is TRBV9 and J is TRBJ1-1; no firm D call. Trimming pared 0 bases from V and 2 bases from J, leaving 5 bases between. The CDR3 is 13 amino acids. Germline V CDR1 and CDR2: SGDLS, YYNGEE. CDR3 sequence (DNA): TGTGCCAGCAGCGTAGGATCCAACACTGAAGCTTTCTTT. Its translation: CASSVGSNTEAFF.

The chain links TRBV7-2 to TRBJ2-7; the match to TRBD2 covers 13 bases. J lost 1 base, V lost 5 bases, and 5 bases had no gene match. The CDR3 extends over 16 amino acids. The germline V gene has CDR1 SGHTA and CDR2 FQGNSA. CDR3 DNA: TGTGCCAGCAGCCCCGGGACTAGCGGGACGTCCTACGAGCAGTACTTC. Encoded protein: CASSPGTSGTSYEQYF.

This clone was observed a handful of times. This chain uses TRBV18 with TRBJ1-3, with D unresolved. Trimming took off 3 bases at V and 3 bases at J, with 9 bases between the two ends. The CDR3 length is 14 residues. CDR1 and CDR2 from the germline V gene are KGHSH and LQKENI. CDR3 loop: CASSPLDVGNTIYF. CDR3 DNA sequence: TGTGCCAGCTCACCTTTGGACGTTGGAAACACCATATATTTT.

J is TRBJ2-1 and V is TRBV6-5; D is possibly TRBD2 (5 bases). The length of the CDR3 is 15 residues. CDR1 and CDR2 from the germline V gene are MNHEY and SVGAGI. The V end lost 6 bases, the J end lost 1 base, and 13 bases lay between the germline ends. The CDR3 loop is CASSQKEESYNEQFF. CDR3 in DNA: TGTGCCAGCAGCCAGAAGGAGGAGTCCTACAATGAGCAGTTCTTC.